This T cell receptor beta chain came from a study of human T cells and chemical hapten exposure. Findings and limits, study-wide: Because all patients had alopecia, their immune responses might differ from healthy ones.

In the case of this clonotype: What it recognizes is unknown.

This CDR3 region has 16 residues. V was clipped by 4 bases and J by 0 bases, with 14 bases between them. Germline loops: CDR1 SEHNR, CDR2 FQNEAQ (reference sequence). TCRdb re-called the RACE reads through MiXCR, storing one row per CDR3 protein. Of 70,000 to 90,000 distinct CDR3 sequences listed, under 14% were seen once; the top ten hold 3.7%. As for time point: patch test 3, about 24 weeks after DPC sensitization. Treatment here: therapeutic diphenylcyclopropenone sensitization with weekly scalp DPC. The sequenced sample was whole blood, obtained in connection with sensitization to the hapten diphenylcyclopropenone (DPC). The clonotype originates from a woman between 50 and 59 years old with alopecia areata. Some clones in this sample may be carry-over from other donors' samples. The genes are TRBV7-9 and TRBJ2-3; no reliable D call. The CDR3 is CASSSLTPPSTDTQYF. The CDR3 region has the DNA TGTGCCAGCAGCTCGCTGACCCCACCCAGCACAGATACGCAGTATTTT.